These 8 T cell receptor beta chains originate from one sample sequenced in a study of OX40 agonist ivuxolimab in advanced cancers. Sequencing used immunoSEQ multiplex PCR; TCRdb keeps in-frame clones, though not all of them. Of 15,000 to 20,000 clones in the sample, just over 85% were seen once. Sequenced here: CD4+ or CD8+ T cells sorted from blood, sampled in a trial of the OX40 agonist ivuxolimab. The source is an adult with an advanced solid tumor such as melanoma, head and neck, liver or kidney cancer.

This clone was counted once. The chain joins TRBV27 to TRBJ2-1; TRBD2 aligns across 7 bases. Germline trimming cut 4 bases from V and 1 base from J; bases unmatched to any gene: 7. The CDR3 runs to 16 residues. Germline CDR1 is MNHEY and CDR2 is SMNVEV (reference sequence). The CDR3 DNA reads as TGTGCCAGCAGTTCCCCAGGCGGGAGTTCCTACAATGAGCAGTTCTTC. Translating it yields CASSSPGGSSYNEQFF.

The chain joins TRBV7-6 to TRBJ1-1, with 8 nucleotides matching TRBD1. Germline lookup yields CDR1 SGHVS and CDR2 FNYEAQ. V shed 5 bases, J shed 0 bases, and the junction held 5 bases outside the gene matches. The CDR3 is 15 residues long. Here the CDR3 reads CASSHDRGLNTEAFF. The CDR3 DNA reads TGTGCCAGCAGCCACGACAGGGGCCTGAACACTGAAGCTTTCTTT. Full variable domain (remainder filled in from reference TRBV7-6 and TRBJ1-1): GAGVSQSPRYKVTKRGQDVALRCDPISGHVSLYWYRQALGQGPEFLTYFNYEAQQDKSGLPNDRFSAERPEGSISTLTIQRTEQRDSAMYRCASSHDRGLNTEAFFGQGTRLTVV.

CDR3 DNA sequence: TGTGCCAGCAGCTTGGCCGGGCCCAGACCGGGGGGGAGCAATCAGCCCCAGCATTTT. It codes for CASSLAGPRPGGSNQPQHF. V is TRBV7-6 and J is TRBJ1-5, with D tentatively TRBD1 (5 bases). The CDR3 sequence is 19 residues long. Germline-derived CDR1 and CDR2 are SGHVS and FNYEAQ. Trimming cost V 3 bases and J 1 base, with 22 bases left between them.

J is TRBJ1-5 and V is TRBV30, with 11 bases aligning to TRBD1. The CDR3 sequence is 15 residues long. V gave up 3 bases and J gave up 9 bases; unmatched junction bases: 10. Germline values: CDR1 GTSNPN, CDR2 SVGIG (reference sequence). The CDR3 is CAWSGGTGGSWPQHF. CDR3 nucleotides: TGTGCCTGGAGCGGGGGGACAGGGGGTAGTTGGCCCCAGCATTTT.

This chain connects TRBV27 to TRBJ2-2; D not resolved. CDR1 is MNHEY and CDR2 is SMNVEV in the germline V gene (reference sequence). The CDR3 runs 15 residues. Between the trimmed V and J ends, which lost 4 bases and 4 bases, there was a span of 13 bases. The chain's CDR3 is CASSYRASVTGELFF. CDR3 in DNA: TGTGCCAGCAGTTACCGGGCCTCTGTCACCGGGGAGCTGTTTTTT.

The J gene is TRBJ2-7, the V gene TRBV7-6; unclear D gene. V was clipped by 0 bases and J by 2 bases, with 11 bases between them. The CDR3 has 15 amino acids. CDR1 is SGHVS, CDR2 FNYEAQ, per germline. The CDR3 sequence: CASSLAGNPTYEQYF. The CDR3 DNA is TGTGCCAGCAGCTTAGCAGGGAATCCGACCTACGAGCAGTACTTC.

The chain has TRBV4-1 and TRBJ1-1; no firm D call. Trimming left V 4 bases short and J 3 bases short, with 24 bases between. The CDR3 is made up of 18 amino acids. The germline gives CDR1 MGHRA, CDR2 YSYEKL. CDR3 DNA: TGCGCCAGCAGCCGTACCCCGTTTGGGCTGAGGGAAGACACTGAAGCTTTCTTT. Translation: CASSRTPFGLREDTEAFF.

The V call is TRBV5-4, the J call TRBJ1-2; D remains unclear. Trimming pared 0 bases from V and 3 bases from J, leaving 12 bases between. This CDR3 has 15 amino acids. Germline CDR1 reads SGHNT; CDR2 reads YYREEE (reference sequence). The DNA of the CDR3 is TGTGCCAGCAGCTTGGCCTCGGGCGGCCACTATGGCTACACCTTC. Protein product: CASSLASGGHYGYTF.